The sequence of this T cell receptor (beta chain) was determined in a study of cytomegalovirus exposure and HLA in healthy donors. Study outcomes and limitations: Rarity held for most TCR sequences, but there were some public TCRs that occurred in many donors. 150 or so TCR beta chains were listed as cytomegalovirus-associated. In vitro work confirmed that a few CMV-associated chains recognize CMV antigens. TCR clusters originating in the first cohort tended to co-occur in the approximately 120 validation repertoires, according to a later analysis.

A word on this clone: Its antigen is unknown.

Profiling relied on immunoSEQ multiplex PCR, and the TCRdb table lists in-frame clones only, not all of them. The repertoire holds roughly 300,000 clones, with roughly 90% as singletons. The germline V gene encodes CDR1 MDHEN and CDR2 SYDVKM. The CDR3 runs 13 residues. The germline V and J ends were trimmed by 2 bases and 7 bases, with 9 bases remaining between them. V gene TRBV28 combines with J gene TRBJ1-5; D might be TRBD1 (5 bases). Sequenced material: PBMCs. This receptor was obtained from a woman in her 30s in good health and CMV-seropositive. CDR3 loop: CASSLGGKQPQHF. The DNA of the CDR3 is TGTGCCAGCAGTTTAGGGGGGAAACAGCCCCAGCATTTT.